This TCR beta chain was captured in a study of T-cell memory formation after mild COVID-19. Overall study context: TCR clustering was largely donor specific.

MiXCR, applied by TCRdb to the 5' RACE reads, yields one record per CDR3 protein. Altogether over 120,000 distinct CDR3 sequences are present, about 25% being singletons, with the ten largest covering roughly a quarter. The junction had 4 bases not matched to a gene; V was cut back by 1 base and J by 5 bases. This CDR3 contains 16 residues. Germline lookup yields CDR1 SNHLY and CDR2 FYNNEI. This sequence joins TRBV2 and TRBJ2-5; TRBD2 matches at 13 bases. This receptor was identified in an adult woman who had mild COVID-19 (a few samples of this study predate the infection). Cell type and time point are not known. Source material: PBMCs or a T cell subset sorted from them (not recorded which). The CDR3 reads CASSEGTSGGTETQYF. The CDR3 DNA reads TGTGCCAGCAGTGAAGGGACTAGCGGGGGTACGGAGACCCAGTACTTC.